These T cell receptor beta chains were read from a single sample in a study of CD8 T cells in Susac syndrome. Using its own MiXCR run on the immunoSEQ multiplex PCR reads, TCRdb lists one record per CDR3 protein. The table shows 100,000 to 150,000 distinct CDR3 sequences, with around 94% occurring only once. The material sequenced was CD4+ T cells from PBMCs. These receptors were taken from a human donor in good health. The conserved cysteine and the conserved F or W are not part of the CDR3 here.

j_call v_call cdr3_aa
TRBJ2-1 TRBV18 ASSPGSMGNEQF
TRBJ1-5 TRBV12-3/TRBV12-4 ASSSLYSNQPQH
TRBJ2-4 TRBV2 ASRENLAVQY
TRBJ2-1 TRBV2 ASRGTSGWNEQF
TRBJ2-6 TRBV2 ASRSGAGANVLT
TRBJ2-2 TRBV15 ATSRDHERGDTGELF
TRBJ2-7 TRBV29-1 SARVPVPYEY
TRBJ1-1 TRBV19 ATGQTLNTEAF
TRBJ2-7 TRBV18 ASSPQREAYEQY
TRBJ2-1 TRBV7-9 ASSFGTSGRYEQF
TRBJ2-2 TRBV18 ASSLYTGELF
TRBJ1-1 TRBV12-3/TRBV12-4 ASSRQTNTEAF
TRBJ2-7 TRBV7-9 ASSPHSGRAFYEQY
TRBJ2-7 TRBV7-6 ASSLSETSGKYEQY
TRBJ2-3 TRBV19 ASSGLAGDRTDTQY
TRBJ2-7 TRBV18 ASSPKGTSLSYEQY
TRBJ1-6 TRBV14 ASSQVFGNSPLH